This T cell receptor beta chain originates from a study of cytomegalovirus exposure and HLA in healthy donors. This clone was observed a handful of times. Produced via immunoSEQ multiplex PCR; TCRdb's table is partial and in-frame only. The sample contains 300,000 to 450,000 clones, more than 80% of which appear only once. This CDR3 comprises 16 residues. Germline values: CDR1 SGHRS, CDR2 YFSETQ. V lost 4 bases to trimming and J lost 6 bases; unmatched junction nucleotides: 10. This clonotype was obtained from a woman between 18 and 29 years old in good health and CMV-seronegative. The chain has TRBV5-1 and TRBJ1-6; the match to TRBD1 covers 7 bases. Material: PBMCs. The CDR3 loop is CASSPGEAGGNSPLHF. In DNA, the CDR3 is TGCGCCAGCAGCCCCGGTGAGGCAGGGGGTAATTCACCCCTCCACTTT.